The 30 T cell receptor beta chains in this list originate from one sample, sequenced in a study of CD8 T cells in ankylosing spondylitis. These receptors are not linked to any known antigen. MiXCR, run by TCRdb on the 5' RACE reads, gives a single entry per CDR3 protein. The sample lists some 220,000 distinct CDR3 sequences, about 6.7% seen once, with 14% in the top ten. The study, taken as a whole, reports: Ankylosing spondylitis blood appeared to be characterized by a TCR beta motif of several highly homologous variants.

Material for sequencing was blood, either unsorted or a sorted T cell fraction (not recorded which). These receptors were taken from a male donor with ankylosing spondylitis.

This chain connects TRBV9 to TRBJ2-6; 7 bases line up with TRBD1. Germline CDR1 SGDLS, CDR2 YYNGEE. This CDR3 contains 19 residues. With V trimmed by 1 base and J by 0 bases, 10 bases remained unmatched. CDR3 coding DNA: TGTGCCAGCAGCGTATGGGCCCGACAGGGCACCTCTGGGGCCAACGTCCTGACTTTC. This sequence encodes CASSVWARQGTSGANVLTF.

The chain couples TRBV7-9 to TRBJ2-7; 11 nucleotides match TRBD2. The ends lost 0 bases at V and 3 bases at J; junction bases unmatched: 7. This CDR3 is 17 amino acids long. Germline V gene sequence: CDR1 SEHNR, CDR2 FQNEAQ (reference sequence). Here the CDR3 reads CASSLALLAGAVYEQYF. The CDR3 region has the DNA TGTGCCAGCAGCTTAGCCTTACTAGCGGGAGCCGTCTACGAGCAGTACTTC.

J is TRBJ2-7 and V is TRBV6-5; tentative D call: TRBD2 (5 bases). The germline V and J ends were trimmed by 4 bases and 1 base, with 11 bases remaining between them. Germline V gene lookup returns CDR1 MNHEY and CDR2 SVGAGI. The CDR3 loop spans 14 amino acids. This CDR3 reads CASSFIGESYEQYF. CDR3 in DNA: TGTGCCAGCAGTTTCATCGGGGAATCCTACGAGCAGTACTTC.

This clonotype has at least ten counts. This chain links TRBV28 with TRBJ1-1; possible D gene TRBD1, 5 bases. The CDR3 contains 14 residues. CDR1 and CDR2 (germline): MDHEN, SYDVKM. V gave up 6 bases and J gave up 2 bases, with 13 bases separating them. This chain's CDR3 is CASRLRGLNTEAFF. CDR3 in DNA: TGTGCCAGCAGACTTAGGGGCCTAAACACTGAAGCTTTCTTT.

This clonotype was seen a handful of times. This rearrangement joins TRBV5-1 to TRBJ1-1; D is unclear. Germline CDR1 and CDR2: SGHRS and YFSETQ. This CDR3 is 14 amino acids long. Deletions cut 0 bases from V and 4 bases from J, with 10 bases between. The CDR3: CASSLEGRATEAFF. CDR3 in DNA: TGCGCCAGCAGCTTGGAAGGGAGGGCCACTGAAGCTTTCTTT.

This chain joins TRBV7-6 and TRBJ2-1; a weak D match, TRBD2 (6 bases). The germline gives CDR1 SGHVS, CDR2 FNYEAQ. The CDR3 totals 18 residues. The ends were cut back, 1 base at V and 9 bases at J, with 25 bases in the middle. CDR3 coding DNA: TGTGCCAGCAGCTTAGGGTCTCTAGGCGGGAAGACCACCCTTGAGCAGTTCTTC. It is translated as CASSLGSLGGKTTLEQFF.

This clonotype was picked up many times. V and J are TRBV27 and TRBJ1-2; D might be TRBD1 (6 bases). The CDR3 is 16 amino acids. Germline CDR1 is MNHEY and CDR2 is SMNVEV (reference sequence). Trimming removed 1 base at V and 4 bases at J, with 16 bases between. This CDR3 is CASSLFPGGQSYGYTF. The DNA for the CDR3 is TGTGCCAGCAGTTTATTCCCCGGAGGACAGAGCTATGGCTACACCTTC.

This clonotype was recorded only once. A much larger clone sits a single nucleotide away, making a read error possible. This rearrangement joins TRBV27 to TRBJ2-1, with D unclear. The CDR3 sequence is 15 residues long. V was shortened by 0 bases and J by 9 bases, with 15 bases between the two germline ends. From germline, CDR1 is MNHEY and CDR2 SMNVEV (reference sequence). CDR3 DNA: TGTGCCAGCAGTTTATCGGGGAATCCTTTCGCTGAGCAGTTCTTC. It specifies CASSLSGNPFAEQFF.

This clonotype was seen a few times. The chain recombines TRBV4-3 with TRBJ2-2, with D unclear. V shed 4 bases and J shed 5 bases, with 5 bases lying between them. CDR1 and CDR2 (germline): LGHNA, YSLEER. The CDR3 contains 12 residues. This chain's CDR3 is CASSLKTGELFF. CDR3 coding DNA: TGCGCCAGCAGCCTAAAAACCGGGGAGCTGTTTTTT.

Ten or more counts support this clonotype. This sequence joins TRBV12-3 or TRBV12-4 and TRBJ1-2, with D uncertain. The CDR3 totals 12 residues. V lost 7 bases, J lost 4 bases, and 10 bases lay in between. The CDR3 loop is CASMGRIYGYTF. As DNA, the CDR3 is TGTGCCAGCATGGGCAGGATCTATGGCTACACCTTC.

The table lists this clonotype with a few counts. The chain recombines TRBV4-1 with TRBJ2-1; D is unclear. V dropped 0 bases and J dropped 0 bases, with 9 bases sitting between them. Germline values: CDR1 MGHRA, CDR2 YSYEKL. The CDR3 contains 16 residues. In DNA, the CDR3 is TGCGCCAGCAGCCAAGAACTCAGGAGCTCCTACAATGAGCAGTTCTTC. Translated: CASSQELRSSYNEQFF.

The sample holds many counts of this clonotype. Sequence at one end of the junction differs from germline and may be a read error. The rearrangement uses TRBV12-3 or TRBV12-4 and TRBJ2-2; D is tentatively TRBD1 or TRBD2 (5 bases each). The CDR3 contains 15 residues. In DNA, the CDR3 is TGTGCCAGCACTTTAAGGTCCAGGGAGAGCGGGGAGCTGTTTTTT. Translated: CASTLRSRESGELFF.

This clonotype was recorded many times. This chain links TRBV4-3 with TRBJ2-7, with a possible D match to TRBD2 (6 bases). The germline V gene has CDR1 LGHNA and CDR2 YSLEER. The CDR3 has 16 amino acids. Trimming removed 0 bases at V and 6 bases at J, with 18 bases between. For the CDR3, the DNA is TGCGCCAGCAGCCAAGATTTCACTAGCTTTAGTTTCGAGCAGTACTTC. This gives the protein CASSQDFTSFSFEQYF.

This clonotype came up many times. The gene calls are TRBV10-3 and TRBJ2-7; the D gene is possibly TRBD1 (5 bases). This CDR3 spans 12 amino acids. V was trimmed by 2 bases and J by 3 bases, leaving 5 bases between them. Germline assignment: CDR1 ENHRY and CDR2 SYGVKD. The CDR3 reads CAISEDSYEQYF. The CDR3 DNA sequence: TGTGCCATCAGTGAGGACAGCTACGAGCAGTACTTC.

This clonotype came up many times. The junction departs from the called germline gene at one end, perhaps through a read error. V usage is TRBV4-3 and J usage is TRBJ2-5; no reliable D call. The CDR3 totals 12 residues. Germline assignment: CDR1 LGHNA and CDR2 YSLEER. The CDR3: CASSQDLGPHIF. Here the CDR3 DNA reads TGCGCCAGCAGCCAGGATCTTGGACCCCATATTTTC.

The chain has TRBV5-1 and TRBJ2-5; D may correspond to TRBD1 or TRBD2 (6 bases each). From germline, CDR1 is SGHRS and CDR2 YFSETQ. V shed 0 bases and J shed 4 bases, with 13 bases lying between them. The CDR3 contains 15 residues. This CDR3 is CASSLEGGLAETQYF. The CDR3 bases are TGCGCCAGCAGCTTGGAGGGGGGTCTGGCAGAGACCCAGTACTTC. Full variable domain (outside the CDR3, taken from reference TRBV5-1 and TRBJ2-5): KAGVTQTPRYLIKTRGQQVTLSCSPISGHRSVSWYQQTPGQGLQFLFEYFSETQRNKGNFPGRFSGRQFSNSRSEMNVSTLELGDSALYLCASSLEGGLAETQYFGPGTRLLVL.

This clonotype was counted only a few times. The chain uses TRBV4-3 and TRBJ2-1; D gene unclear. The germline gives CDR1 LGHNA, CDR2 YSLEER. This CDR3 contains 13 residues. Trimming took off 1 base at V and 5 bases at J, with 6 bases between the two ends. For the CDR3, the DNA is TGCGCCAGCAGCCAAGGCCTAAACAATGAGCAGTTCTTC. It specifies CASSQGLNNEQFF.

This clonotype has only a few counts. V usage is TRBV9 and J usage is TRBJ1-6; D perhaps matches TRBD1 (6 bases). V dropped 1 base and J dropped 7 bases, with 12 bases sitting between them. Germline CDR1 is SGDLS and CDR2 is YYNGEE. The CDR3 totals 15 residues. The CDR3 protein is CASSVTGTGNSPLHF. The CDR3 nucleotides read TGTGCCAGCAGCGTAACAGGGACGGGAAATTCACCCCTCCACTTT.

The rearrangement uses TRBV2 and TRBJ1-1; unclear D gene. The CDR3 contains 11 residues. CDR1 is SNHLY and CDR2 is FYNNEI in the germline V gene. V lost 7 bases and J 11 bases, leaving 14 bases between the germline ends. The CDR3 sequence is CASKAAFLAFF. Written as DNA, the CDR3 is TGTGCCAGCAAGGCAGCCTTCTTGGCTTTCTTT.

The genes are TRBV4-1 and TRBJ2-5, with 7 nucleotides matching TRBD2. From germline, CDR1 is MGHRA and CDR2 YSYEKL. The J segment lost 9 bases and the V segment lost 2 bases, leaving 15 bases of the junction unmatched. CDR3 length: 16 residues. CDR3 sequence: CASSQSPREWGGPQYF. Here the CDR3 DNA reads TGCGCCAGCAGCCAAAGCCCGCGGGAGTGGGGTGGGCCCCAGTACTTC.

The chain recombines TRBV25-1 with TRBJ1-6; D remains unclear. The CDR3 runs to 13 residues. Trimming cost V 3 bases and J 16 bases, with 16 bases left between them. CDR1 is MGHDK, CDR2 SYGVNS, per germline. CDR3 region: CASSEGRLTGLHF. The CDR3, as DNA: TGTGCCAGCAGTGAGGGGAGGTTGACGGGGCTCCACTTT.

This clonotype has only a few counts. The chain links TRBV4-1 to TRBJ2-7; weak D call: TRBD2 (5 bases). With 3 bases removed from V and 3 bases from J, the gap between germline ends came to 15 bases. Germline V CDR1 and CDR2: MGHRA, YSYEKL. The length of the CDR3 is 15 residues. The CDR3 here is CASSHIWESGYEQYF. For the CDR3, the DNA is TGCGCCAGCAGCCACATTTGGGAGTCCGGCTACGAGCAGTACTTC.

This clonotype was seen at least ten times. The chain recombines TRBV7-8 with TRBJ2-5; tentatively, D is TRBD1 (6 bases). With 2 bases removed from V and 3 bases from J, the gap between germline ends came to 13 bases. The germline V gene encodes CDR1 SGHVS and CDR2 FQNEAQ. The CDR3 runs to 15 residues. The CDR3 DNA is TGTGCCAGCAGCTTATTGATGAAGGGGGAAGAGACCCAGTACTTC. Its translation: CASSLLMKGEETQYF.

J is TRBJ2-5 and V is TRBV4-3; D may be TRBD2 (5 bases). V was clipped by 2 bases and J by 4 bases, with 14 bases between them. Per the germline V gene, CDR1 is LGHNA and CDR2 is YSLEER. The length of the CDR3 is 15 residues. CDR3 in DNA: TGCGCCAGCAGCCAATCAAGCGGAAGCGGAGAGACCCAGTACTTC. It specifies CASSQSSGSGETQYF.

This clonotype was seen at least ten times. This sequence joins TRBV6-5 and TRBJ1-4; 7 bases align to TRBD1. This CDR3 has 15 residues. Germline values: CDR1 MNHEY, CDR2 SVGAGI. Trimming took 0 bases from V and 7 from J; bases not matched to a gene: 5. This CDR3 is CASSYSPGTVEKLFF. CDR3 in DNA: TGTGCCAGCAGTTACTCCCCGGGGACAGTTGAAAAACTGTTTTTT.

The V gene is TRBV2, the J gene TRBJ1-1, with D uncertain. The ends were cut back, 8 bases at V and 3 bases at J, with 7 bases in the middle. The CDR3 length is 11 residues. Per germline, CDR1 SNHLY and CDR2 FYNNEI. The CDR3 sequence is CASWVYTEAFF. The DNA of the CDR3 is TGTGCCAGCTGGGTCTACACTGAAGCTTTCTTT.

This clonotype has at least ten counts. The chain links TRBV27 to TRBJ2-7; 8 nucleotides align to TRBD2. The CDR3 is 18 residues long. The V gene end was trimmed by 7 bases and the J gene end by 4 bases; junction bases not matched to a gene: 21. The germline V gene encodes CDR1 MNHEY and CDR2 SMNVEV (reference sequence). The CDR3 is CASMERGGTRPKWYEQYF. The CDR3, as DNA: TGTGCCAGCATGGAACGGGGGGGAACCCGCCCCAAATGGTACGAGCAGTACTTC.

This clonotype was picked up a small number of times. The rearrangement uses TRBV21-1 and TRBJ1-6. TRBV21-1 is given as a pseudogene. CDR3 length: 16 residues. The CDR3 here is CASSTTPSSYNSPLHF. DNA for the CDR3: TGTGCCAGCAGCACCACTCCCAGCTCCTATAATTCACCCCTCCACTTT.

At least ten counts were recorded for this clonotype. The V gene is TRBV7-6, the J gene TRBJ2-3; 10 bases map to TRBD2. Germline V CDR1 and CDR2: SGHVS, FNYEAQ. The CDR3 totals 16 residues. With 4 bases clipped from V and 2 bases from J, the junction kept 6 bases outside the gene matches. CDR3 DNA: TGTGCCAGCAGCTCTAGGACTAGCGGTTCCACAGATACGCAGTATTTT. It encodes CASSSRTSGSTDTQYF.

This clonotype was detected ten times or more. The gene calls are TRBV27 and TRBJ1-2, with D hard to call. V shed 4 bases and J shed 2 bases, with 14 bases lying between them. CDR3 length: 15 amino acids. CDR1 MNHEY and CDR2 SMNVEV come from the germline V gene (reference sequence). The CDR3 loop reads CASSSSPPGNYGYTF. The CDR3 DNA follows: TGTGCCAGCAGTTCCTCCCCCCCAGGAAACTATGGCTACACCTTC.